This record covers a single TCR beta chain. This sample was taken from a study of control samples from healthy donors and cancer patients. The V segment lost 4 bases and the J segment 5 bases; nucleotides outside the gene matches: 7. Germline loops: CDR1 SGHDT, CDR2 YYEEEE. The CDR3 spans 16 residues. Only in-frame clones appear in the TCRdb table, and some are missing; sequencing was by immunoSEQ multiplex PCR. The sample has over 100,000 clones, more than 85% seen once. The specimen was blood. This chain uses TRBV5-6 with TRBJ2-2; 11 nucleotides align to TRBD2. The sequence was obtained from a woman in her forties or fifties in good health. In nucleotides, the CDR3 is TGTGCCAGCAGCGACACTAGCGGGGGTTTAACCGGGGAGCTGTTTTTT. Translation: CASSDTSGGLTGELFF. Variable domain in full (rest from reference TRBV5-6 and TRBJ2-2): DAGVTQSPTHLIKTRGQQVTLRCSPKSGHDTVSWYQQALGQGPQFIFQYYEEEERQRGNFPDRFSGHQFPNYSSELNVNALLLGDSALYLCASSDTSGGLTGELFFGEGSRLTVL.